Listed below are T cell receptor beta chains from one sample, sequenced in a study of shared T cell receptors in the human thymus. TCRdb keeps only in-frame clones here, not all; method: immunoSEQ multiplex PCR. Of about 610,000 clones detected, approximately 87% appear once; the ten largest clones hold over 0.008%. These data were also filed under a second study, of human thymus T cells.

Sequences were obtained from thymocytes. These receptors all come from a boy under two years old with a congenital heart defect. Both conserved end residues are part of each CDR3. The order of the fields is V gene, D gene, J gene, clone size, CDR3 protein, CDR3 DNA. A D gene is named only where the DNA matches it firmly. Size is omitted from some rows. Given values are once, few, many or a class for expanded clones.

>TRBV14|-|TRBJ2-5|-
CASSQRQVLAIRETQYF
TGTGCCAGCAGCCAGCGACAGGTGCTTGCGATACGTGAGACCCAGTACTTC
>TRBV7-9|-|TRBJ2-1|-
CASSSVPGVLYNEQFF
TGTGCCAGCAGCTCCGTACCCGGGGTACTCTACAATGAGCAGTTCTTC
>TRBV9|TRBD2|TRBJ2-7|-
CASSAGKAGGENEQYF
TGTGCCAGCAGCGCGGGGAAAGCGGGAGGGGAGAACGAGCAGTACTTC
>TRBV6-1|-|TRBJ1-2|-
CASSAGRHYGYTF
TGTGCCAGCTCGGCGGGGAGGCACTATGGCTACACCTTC
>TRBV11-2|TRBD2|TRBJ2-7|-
CASSPSTSGRTNYEQYF
TGTGCCAGCAGCCCCTCGACTAGCGGGAGGACCAACTACGAGCAGTACTTC
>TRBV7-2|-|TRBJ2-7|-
CASSPVDGGEQYF
TGTGCCAGCAGCCCGGTGGATGGAGGCGAGCAGTACTTC
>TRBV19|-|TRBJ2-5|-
CAHPQYQETQYF
TGTGCCCATCCACAGTACCAAGAGACCCAGTACTTC
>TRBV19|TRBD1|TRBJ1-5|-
CASSFPRDRVDQPQHF
TGTGCCAGTAGCTTCCCAAGGGACAGGGTAGACCAGCCCCAGCATTTT
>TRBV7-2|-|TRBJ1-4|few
CASSLRREANEKLFF
TGTGCCAGCAGCCTACGGAGGGAAGCTAATGAAAAACTGTTTTTT
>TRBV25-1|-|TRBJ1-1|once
CASSAGKLNTEAFF
TGTGCCAGCAGTGCGGGAAAGCTGAACACTGAAGCTTTCTTT
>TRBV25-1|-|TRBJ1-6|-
CASSRRGDNSPLHF
TGTGCCAGCAGTAGGCGGGGGGATAATTCACCCCTCCACTTT
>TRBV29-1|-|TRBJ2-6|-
CSVSLGGANVLTF
TGCAGCGTTTCCCTGGGCGGGGCCAACGTCCTGACTTTC
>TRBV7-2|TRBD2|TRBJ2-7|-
CASSPPRGAGGYYEQYF
TGTGCCAGCAGCCCACCCCGAGGAGCGGGAGGGTACTACGAGCAGTACTTC
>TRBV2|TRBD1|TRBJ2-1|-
CASEQGYNEQFF
TGTGCCAGCGAACAGGGGTACAATGAGCAGTTCTTC
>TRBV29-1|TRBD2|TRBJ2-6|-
CSVEPSGLESSGANVLTF
TGCAGCGTTGAACCGTCGGGACTAGAATCTTCCGGGGCCAACGTCCTGACTTTC
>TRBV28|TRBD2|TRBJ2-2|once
CASSFFLAGVTGELFF
TGTGCCAGCAGTTTTTTTTTAGCGGGAGTCACCGGGGAGCTGTTTTTT
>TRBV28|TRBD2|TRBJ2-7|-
CASSPRPQRERFGYEQYF
TGTGCCAGCAGCCCCCGACCTCAGCGGGAGAGGTTCGGGTACGAGCAGTACTTC
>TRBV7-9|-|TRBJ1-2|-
CASSGSRSLDGYTF
TGTGCCAGCAGCGGCTCTAGGTCCTTAGATGGCTACACCTTC
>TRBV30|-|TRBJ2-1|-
CAWSVCICREDNEQFF
TGTGCCTGGAGTGTGTGTATATGCAGGGAAGACAATGAGCAGTTCTTC
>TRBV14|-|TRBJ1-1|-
CASSQDGGLTEAFF
TGTGCCAGCAGCCAAGACGGGGGGCTGACTGAAGCTTTCTTT
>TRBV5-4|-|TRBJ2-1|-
CASSRNQANEQFF
TGTGCCAGCAGCCGAAACCAGGCCAATGAGCAGTTCTTC
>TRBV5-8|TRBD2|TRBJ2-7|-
CASSPPSGAYEQYF
TGTGCCAGCAGCCCGCCTAGCGGAGCCTACGAGCAGTACTTC
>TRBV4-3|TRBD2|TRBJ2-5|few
CASSQGLAGKQETQYF
TGCGCCAGCAGCCAAGGCCTAGCGGGGAAACAAGAGACCCAGTACTTC
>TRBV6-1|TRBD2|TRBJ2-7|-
CASSEGTAGGVCSYEQYF
TGTGCCAGCAGTGAAGGGACAGCGGGAGGGGTTTGCTCCTACGAGCAGTACTTC
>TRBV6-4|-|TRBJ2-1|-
CASSDSIGGPKPNEQFF
TGTGCCAGCAGTGACTCGATCGGTGGGCCTAAACCGAATGAGCAGTTCTTC
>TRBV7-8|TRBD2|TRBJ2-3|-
CASSLDGTSGRGADTQYF
TGTGCCAGCAGCTTAGATGGGACTAGCGGGAGAGGCGCAGATACGCAGTATTTT
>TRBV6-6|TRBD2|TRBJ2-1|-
CASSYNRLADEQFF
TGTGCCAGCAGTTACAACCGACTAGCCGATGAGCAGTTCTTC
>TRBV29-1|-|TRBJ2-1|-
CSADSRNEQFF
TGCAGTGCCGATTCGCGTAATGAGCAGTTCTTC
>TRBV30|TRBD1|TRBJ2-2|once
CAWSVPSPPLDRGGTGELFF
TGTGCCTGGAGTGTCCCAAGCCCCCCTTTGGACAGGGGGGGCACCGGGGAGCTGTTTTTT
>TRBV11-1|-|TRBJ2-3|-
CASSLAGTPSTDTQYF
TGTGCCAGCAGCTTAGCGGGGACTCCTAGCACAGATACGCAGTATTTT
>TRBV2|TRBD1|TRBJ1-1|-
CASRSQGVGKSANTEAFF
TGTGCCAGCAGGAGCCAGGGGGTAGGTAAGTCCGCGAACACTGAAGCTTTCTTT
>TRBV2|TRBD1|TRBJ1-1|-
CAISDRAAFF
TGTGCCATCTCCGACAGGGCCGCTTTCTTT
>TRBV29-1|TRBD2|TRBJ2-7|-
CSVDGAGGINEQYF
TGCAGCGTTGACGGAGCGGGAGGAATTAACGAGCAGTACTTC
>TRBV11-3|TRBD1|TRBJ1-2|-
CASSLEDREDGYTF
TGTGCCAGCAGCTTAGAGGACAGGGAAGATGGCTACACCTTC
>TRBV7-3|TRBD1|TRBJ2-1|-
CASSLTQKGQSEQFF
TGTGCCAGCAGCTTAACGCAAAAGGGACAGTCTGAGCAGTTCTTC
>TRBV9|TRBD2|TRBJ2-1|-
CASSYTILLAGTYNEQFF
TGTGCCAGCAGCTACACCATACTTCTAGCGGGTACCTACAATGAGCAGTTCTTC
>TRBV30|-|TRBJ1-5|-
CAWGTGNNQPQHF
TGTGCCTGGGGTACGGGAAACAATCAGCCCCAGCATTTT
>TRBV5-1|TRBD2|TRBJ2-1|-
CASSLGDAGGPNEQFF
TGCGCCAGCAGCTTGGGTGATGCGGGAGGGCCGAATGAGCAGTTCTTC
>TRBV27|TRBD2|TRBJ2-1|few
CASSSAGEAPLTSGLPYNEQFF
TGTGCCAGCAGTTCCGCGGGGGAGGCCCCCCTAACTAGCGGGCTTCCCTACAATGAGCAGTTCTTC
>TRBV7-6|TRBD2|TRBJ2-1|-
CASSHDSGPFSYNEQFF
TGTGCCAGCAGCCACGATAGCGGGCCCTTTTCCTACAATGAGCAGTTCTTC
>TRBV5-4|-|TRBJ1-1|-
CASSLDKRGAFF
TGTGCCAGCAGCTTGGATAAACGCGGGGCTTTCTTT
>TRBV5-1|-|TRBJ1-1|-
CASSFGHGRVRTEAFF
TGCGCCAGCAGCTTCGGACACGGGAGGGTAAGAACTGAAGCTTTCTTT
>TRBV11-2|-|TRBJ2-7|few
CASSLEGGDLSSYEQYF
TGTGCCAGCAGCTTAGAAGGGGGAGATCTTAGCTCCTACGAGCAGTACTTC
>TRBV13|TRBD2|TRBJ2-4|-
CASSSNLAGVHIQYF
TGTGCCAGCAGCTCTAACTTAGCGGGAGTTCACATTCAGTACTTC
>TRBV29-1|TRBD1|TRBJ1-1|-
CSVEEVQGYTEAFF
TGCAGCGTTGAAGAGGTACAGGGGTACACTGAAGCTTTCTTT
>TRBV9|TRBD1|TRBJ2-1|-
CASSPSDRGAEQFF
TGTGCCAGCAGCCCCTCAGACAGGGGAGCTGAGCAGTTCTTC
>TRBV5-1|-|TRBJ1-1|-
CASSLEGGRTEAFF
TGCGCCAGCAGCTTGGAGGGAGGGAGGACTGAAGCTTTCTTT
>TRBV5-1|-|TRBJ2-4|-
CASSTEPQGAKNIQYF
TGCGCCAGCAGCACGGAACCTCAGGGAGCCAAAAACATTCAGTACTTC
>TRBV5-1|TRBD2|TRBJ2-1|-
CASSLEVWREGYNEQFF
TGCGCCAGCAGCTTGGAGGTTTGGCGGGAGGGGTACAATGAGCAGTTCTTC
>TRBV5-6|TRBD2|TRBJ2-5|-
CASSQKREGETQYF
TGTGCCAGCAGCCAAAAGCGGGAGGGAGAGACCCAGTACTTC
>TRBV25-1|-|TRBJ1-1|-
CASSSGRGTEAFF
TGTGCCAGCAGCTCAGGGCGGGGGACTGAAGCTTTCTTT
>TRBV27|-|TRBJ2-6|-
CASSLWDTKNSGANVLTF
TGTGCCAGCAGTTTGTGGGACACGAAAAACTCTGGGGCCAACGTCCTGACTTTC
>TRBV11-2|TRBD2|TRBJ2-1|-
CASSATTSGDNEQFF
TGTGCCAGCAGCGCCACGACTAGCGGGGACAATGAGCAGTTCTTC
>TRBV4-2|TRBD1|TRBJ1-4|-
CASSQDQQGAEEKLFF
TGTGCCAGCAGCCAAGACCAACAGGGGGCTGAAGAAAAACTGTTTTTT
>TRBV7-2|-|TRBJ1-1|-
CASSLGVRQMNTEAFF
TGTGCCAGCAGCTTAGGGGTCAGGCAGATGAACACTGAAGCTTTCTTT
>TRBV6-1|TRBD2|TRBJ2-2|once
CASSMGGPKTGELFF
TGTGCCAGTAGTATGGGAGGGCCGAAGACCGGGGAGCTGTTTTTT
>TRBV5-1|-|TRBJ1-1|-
CASSLGGKLMNTEAFF
TGCGCCAGCAGCTTGGGAGGGAAACTCATGAACACTGAAGCTTTCTTT
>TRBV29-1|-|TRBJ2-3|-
CSVGGGGGSTDTQYF
TGCAGCGTTGGGGGGGGCGGTGGTAGCACAGATACGCAGTATTTT
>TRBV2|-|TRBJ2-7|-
CASRTLGLTSYEQYF
TGTGCCAGCAGGACGTTGGGACTCACCTCCTACGAGCAGTACTTC